This TCR beta chain was identified in a study of cytomegalovirus exposure and HLA in healthy donors. Regarding the study as a whole: Reports credit the classifier with highly specific, highly sensitive diagnosis of cytomegalovirus status.

The PCR was carried out with 60 Vbeta primers and 13 Jbeta primers. Profiled with immunoSEQ multiplex PCR; TCRdb holds only in-frame clones, not every one. The sample holds roughly 100,000 clones, over 60% seen once. In germline, CDR1 is SGDLS, CDR2 YYNGEE. The length of the CDR3 is 13 residues. V was clipped by 5 bases and J by 3 bases, with 11 bases between them. As to this clone: Its specificity is unknown.

The clonotype comes from a woman younger than 35 in good health and CMV-seropositive. J is TRBJ1-2 and V is TRBV9; a possible D gene is TRBD1 (6 bases). Sequences were obtained from PBMCs. This CDR3 is CASRDAGDYGYTF. The CDR3 coding sequence is TGTGCCAGCAGGGACGCAGGGGACTATGGCTACACCTTC.